This T cell receptor (beta chain) was recovered during a study of blood T cell repertoires in COVID-19. The method was immunoSEQ multiplex PCR; TCRdb's version includes in-frame clones alone and lacks a portion of them. The data show 190,000 or so clones, approximately 86% seen once. The CDR3 is 16 residues long. Trimming cost V 0 bases and J 7 bases; bases outside gene matches: 9. Germline lookup yields CDR1 SGHDT and CDR2 YYEEEE. The sequencing sample was made of peripheral blood. The source is a man aged 60-69 years with COVID-19, enrolled during active disease. The rearrangement links TRBV5-6 to TRBJ2-1, with 8 bases aligning to TRBD1. CDR3 sequence (DNA): TGTGCCAGCAGCTTGGGGGGACAGGTACGTGGAAATGAGCAGTTCTTC. This codes for CASSLGGQVRGNEQFF.